This is a list of T cell receptor beta chains from one sample in a study of CD4 and CD8 cells across lung adenocarcinoma regions. TCRdb reprocessed the PCR reads via MiXCR and lists one record per CDR3 protein. Among tens of thousands of distinct CDR3 sequences listed, 40% to 65% were seen once. The sample taken for sequencing was CD4+ T cells from the center of a lung tumor. The receptor source for this set is a male donor with lung adenocarcinoma. The CD4 and CD8 labels of this study may be unreliable. The CDR3 runs from the conserved cysteine through the conserved F or W. The order of the fields is CDR3 DNA, CDR3 protein, V gene, clone size, J gene, D gene. The D gene is left open where the match is weak. Expanded clones are given a class, and other clones once, few, many or no size at all.

TGTGCCAGCAGGGGTCCCGCGAACACCGGGGCGCAGTATTTT	CASRGPANTGAQYF	TRBV6-1	NA	TRBJ2-3	NA
TGTGCCAGCAGACTCCAGTCCGGAAGCACCGGGGAGCTGTTTTTT	CASRLQSGSTGELFF	TRBV6-5	NA	TRBJ2-2	NA
TGCGCCAGCAGCCCCGGCATTCGATTTGGCAATGAGCAGTTCTTC	CASSPGIRFGNEQFF	TRBV10-2	many	TRBJ2-1	NA
TGTGCCAGCAGTTACTCATCGCATCTAAGGGAGACCCAGTACTTC	CASSYSSHLRETQYF	TRBV6-5	few	TRBJ2-5	NA
TGCGCCAGCAGTGAGGCGGCAAAAGATATGCAGTATTTT	CASSEAAKDMQYF	TRBV10-1	NA	TRBJ2-3	NA
TGTGCCAGCTCCAAGGGCGGGTACAATGAGCAGTTCTTC	CASSKGGYNEQFF	TRBV25-1	NA	TRBJ2-1	NA
TGTGCCATCAGAACCGGGACTAGCGGCACAGATACGCAGTATTTT	CAIRTGTSGTDTQYF	TRBV10-3	many	TRBJ2-3	TRBD2
NA	CAGSWGSGSDTQYF	TRBV27	NA	TRBJ2-3	NA
TGTGCCAGCAGCGCCAGGGACTCCCGGGGGGGGGAGACCCAGTACTTC	CASSARDSRGGETQYF	TRBV9	NA	TRBJ2-5	TRBD2
TGTGCCAACGCTCCGGGACAGGGGGGCTATGGCTACACCTTC	CANAPGQGGYGYTF	TRBV10-3	NA	TRBJ1-2	TRBD1
TGTGCCAGCAGACAGGGGCACAATGAGCAGTTCTTC	CASRQGHNEQFF	TRBV12-3/TRBV12-4	many	TRBJ2-1	TRBD1
TGTGCCAGCGGTCAGGCACCTACGGGGGCCTACGAGCAGAACTTC	CASGQAPTGAYEQNF	TRBV6-1	NA	TRBJ2-5	NA
TGTGCCAGCAAAATTGGGAGTGGGGAAGATACGCAGTATTTC	CASKIGSGEDTQYF	TRBV6-1	NA	TRBJ2-3	NA
TGTGCCAGCAGCTTAGCTGGAGGGAAACTGGGGGCAGATACGCAGTATTTT	CASSLAGGKLGADTQYF	TRBV7-6	NA	TRBJ2-3	NA